The 8 T cell receptor beta chains in this list originate from one sample, sequenced in a study of spatial heterogeneity in lung cancer. In TCRdb, the 5' RACE reads were re-called with MiXCR into one record per CDR3 protein. This sample has tens of thousands of distinct CDR3 sequences, with around 13% found just once. Noted time point: sample taken at primary tumor resection. Researchers sequenced whole RNA taken from tumor, nontumor lung or frozen PBMC without sorting. The sample here was PBMCs, taken at surgery. The receptors stem from a male donor with early-stage non-small cell lung cancer.

This clonotype was observed a few times. The chain employs TRBV6-2 or TRBV6-3 and TRBJ1-2; the D is unclear. The V gene lost 6 bases and the J gene lost 7 bases, with 12 bases spanning the gap. This CDR3 has 12 amino acids. CDR1 MNHEY and CDR2 SVGEGT come from the germline V gene. The CDR3 sequence: CASSPRLTGYTF. The CDR3 coding sequence is TGTGCCAGCAGCCCGAGGTTGACTGGCTACACCTTC.

This clonotype was recorded many times. The chain is built from TRBV18 and TRBJ1-1; D is possibly TRBD1 (6 bases). The CDR3 sequence is 17 residues long. Trimming took 0 bases from V and 4 from J, leaving 18 bases between them. CDR1 is KGHSH and CDR2 is LQKENI in the germline V gene. The CDR3 bases are TGTGCCAGCTCACCACCGGGAGCGGGGGCGGGCGGCACTGAAGCTTTCTTT. Translation gives CASSPPGAGAGGTEAFF.

As DNA, the CDR3 is TGTGCCAGCAATACGAACACCGGGGAGCTGTTTTTT. Protein: CASNTNTGELFF. The chain has TRBV6-1 and TRBJ2-2; D not certain. V dropped 7 bases and J dropped 0 bases, with 3 bases sitting between them. The germline V gene encodes CDR1 MNHNS and CDR2 SASEGT. CDR3 size: 12 residues.

This clonotype was seen a few times. The chain links TRBV7-9 to TRBJ2-6; D is uncertain. The CDR3 spans 16 residues. Between the trimmed V and J ends, which lost 9 bases and 0 bases, there was a span of 15 bases. From germline, CDR1 is SEHNR and CDR2 FQNEAQ (reference sequence). This CDR3 is CASLPLGGSGANVLTF. The CDR3 bases are TGTGCCAGTCTCCCTTTGGGCGGCTCTGGGGCCAACGTCCTGACTTTC. Full variable domain (outside the CDR3, taken from reference TRBV7-9 and TRBJ2-6): DTGVSQNPRHKITKRGQNVTFRCDPISEHNRLYWYRQTLGQGPEFLTYFQNEAQLEKSRLLSDRFSAERPKGSFSTLEIQRTEQGDSAMYLCASLPLGGSGANVLTFGAGSRLTVL.

This clonotype turned up a few times. This chain links TRBV4-1 with TRBJ2-2; no firm D call. The CDR3 has 16 residues. Germline assignment: CDR1 MGHRA and CDR2 YSYEKL. V was trimmed by 1 base and J by 0 bases, leaving 9 bases between them. The CDR3 coding sequence is TGCGCCAGCAGCCAAGTTGGACCCGCGAACACCGGGGAGCTGTTTTTT. Translation: CASSQVGPANTGELFF.

This clonotype was seen more than once but under ten times. The chain has TRBV7-2 and TRBJ2-5; 7 nucleotides align to TRBD2. CDR3 size: 14 residues. V dropped 3 bases and J dropped 1; count of bases not matched to a gene: 2. Germline V gene data show CDR1 as SGHTA and CDR2 as FQGNSA. Written as DNA, the CDR3 is TGTGCCAGCAGCTTCCCTAGCGGCCAAGAGACCCAGTACTTC. It specifies CASSFPSGQETQYF.

The chain couples TRBV3-1 to TRBJ2-7; D call uncertain. Trimming shortened V by 4 bases and J by 7 bases, and 11 bases separated the two germline ends. CDR1 and CDR2 (germline): LGHDT, YNNKEL (reference sequence). The CDR3 length is 12 residues. The CDR3 DNA sequence: TGTGCCAGCAGCCCCCGGGTACTTGAGCAGTACTTC. Amino acids: CASSPRVLEQYF.

This clonotype was picked up a small number of times. This chain uses TRBV20-1 with TRBJ1-2; D might be TRBD1 (6 bases). The length of the CDR3 is 11 residues. Per the germline V gene, CDR1 is DFQATT and CDR2 is SNEGSKA (reference sequence). Trimming removed 5 bases from V and 5 bases from J, with 9 bases in between. CDR3 residues: CSAPDRYGYTF. The CDR3 region has the DNA TGCAGTGCTCCGGACAGATATGGCTACACCTTC.